This T cell receptor (beta chain) was obtained from a study of cytomegalovirus exposure and HLA in healthy donors. The PCR made use of 60 Vbeta and 13 Jbeta primers. Assay: immunoSEQ multiplex PCR; the TCRdb copy retains only in-frame clones and omits some. The sample contains 140,000 or so clones, around 80% of which appear only once. General study points: The authors assumed roughly uniform sequencing depth across donors for presence/absence analyses. About 87% or about 30% of the time was how often most TCR beta V segments were productive, according to an earlier analysis.

CDR3 length equals 14 residues. The germline V gene encodes CDR1 SGHRS and CDR2 YFSETQ. V was pared by 2 bases and J by 7 bases, with 2 bases of the junction left unmatched. As regards this clone: Its specificity is unknown.

The sample consisted of PBMCs. This chain uses TRBV5-1 with TRBJ1-6; 8 nucleotides align to TRBD1. The receptor's source is a female donor in good health and CMV-seronegative. The CDR3 region has the DNA TGCGCCAGCAGCTTTCAGGGGGCCAATTCACCCCTCCACTTT. Translating it yields CASSFQGANSPLHF. The variable domain in full, completed from reference TRBV5-1 and TRBJ1-6, reads KAGVTQTPRYLIKTRGQQVTLSCSPISGHRSVSWYQQTPGQGLQFLFEYFSETQRNKGNFPGRFSGRQFSNSRSEMNVSTLELGDSALYLCASSFQGANSPLHFGNGTRLTVT.